This TCR beta chain comes out of a study of T cell changes during pregnancy in multiple sclerosis. Clones were sequenced by immunoSEQ multiplex PCR, and TCRdb holds only the in-frame ones, with some missing. The data contain some 51,000 clones, about 93% of them singletons. The V gene end was trimmed by 6 bases and the J gene end by 7 bases; junction bases not matched to a gene: 8. The CDR3 sequence is 14 residues long. Germline CDR1 KGHSH, CDR2 LQKENI. The chain links TRBV18 to TRBJ1-2, with 10 positions matching TRBD1. The material sequenced was CD4+ T cells from peripheral blood mononuclear cells, taken in the first trimester of pregnancy. This TCR was sampled from a female donor with multiple sclerosis, enrolled in a pregnancy study. In DNA form, the CDR3 reads TGTGCCAGCTCGCGACAGGGGGCGGAAGGTGGCTACACCTTC. This gives the protein CASSRQGAEGGYTF.